Detailed here is one T cell receptor beta chain. Its antigen is still unknown. The sample is drawn from a study of shared clonotypes between healthy human individuals. Study conclusions and caveats: Larger estimated richness was generally recorded for naive subsets relative to memory subsets. Sampling covered nothing but blood. Tissue TCR repertoires likely differ from those found in blood.

Only in-frame clones appear in the TCRdb table, and some are missing; sequencing was by immunoSEQ multiplex PCR. The sample lists about 550,000 clones; just under 97% were seen once. Cells designated naive CD8 were CD45RO-negative and were positively selected for CCR7, with terminally differentiated effector memory CD45RA+ cells excluded. The CDR3 is 15 residues long. V gave up 5 bases and J gave up 2 bases, with 16 bases separating them. Germline CDR1 SGHAT, CDR2 FQNNGV. V is TRBV11-2 and J is TRBJ2-7; D not certain. Input material: naive CD8+ T cells sorted from blood. The receptor comes from a woman in her twenties or thirties in good health. CDR3 DNA sequence: TGTGCCAGCAGCCCACCCTTGGCCGGTACCTACGAGCAGTACTTC. The encoded protein is CASSPPLAGTYEQYF. The full variable domain, completed using reference TRBV11-2 and TRBJ2-7, is EAGVAQSPRYKIIEKRQSVAFWCNPISGHATLYWYQQILGQGPKLLIQFQNNGVVDDSQLPKDRFSAERLKGVDSTLKIQPAKLEDSAVYLCASSPPLAGTYEQYFGPGTRLTVT.